The clone carrying this T cell receptor (beta chain) showed up many times. Its antigen is currently unknown. The germline V gene encodes CDR1 SNHLY and CDR2 FYNNEI. The CDR3 length is 15 residues. V lost 7 bases and J 5 bases, leaving 18 bases between the germline ends. Molecular barcoding with unique molecular identifiers was used for the TCRbeta library. TCRdb used MiXCR to reprocess the PCR reads, holding one entry per CDR3 protein. The top ten hold about 6% of the sample, which has 200,000 to 250,000 distinct CDR3 sequences, 6.6% seen once. This specimen belongs to a study of T-cell reconstitution after alpha-beta-depleted transplantation in children. Study-level results: From newly produced T cells came most of the T-cell counts and diversity one year after transplant. Approximately two months post-transplant, alpha-beta T cells reportedly originated from several hundred expanded graft clones. At day 60, the high TCRbeta diversity found in some patients originated from recipient T cells and thymic progenitors that had survived.

The V gene is TRBV2, the J gene TRBJ2-1; weak D call: TRBD1 (6 bases). Sequencing was performed on PBMCs, taken before TCRalphabeta/CD19-depleted stem cell transplant. This TCR was recovered from a boy aged 2 to 10 with acute lymphoblastic leukemia, due to receive a stem cell transplant. CDR3 nucleotide sequence: TGTGCCAGCAATGGCAGGGGCCACCCCGACAATGAGCAGTTCTTC. Translating it yields CASNGRGHPDNEQFF.